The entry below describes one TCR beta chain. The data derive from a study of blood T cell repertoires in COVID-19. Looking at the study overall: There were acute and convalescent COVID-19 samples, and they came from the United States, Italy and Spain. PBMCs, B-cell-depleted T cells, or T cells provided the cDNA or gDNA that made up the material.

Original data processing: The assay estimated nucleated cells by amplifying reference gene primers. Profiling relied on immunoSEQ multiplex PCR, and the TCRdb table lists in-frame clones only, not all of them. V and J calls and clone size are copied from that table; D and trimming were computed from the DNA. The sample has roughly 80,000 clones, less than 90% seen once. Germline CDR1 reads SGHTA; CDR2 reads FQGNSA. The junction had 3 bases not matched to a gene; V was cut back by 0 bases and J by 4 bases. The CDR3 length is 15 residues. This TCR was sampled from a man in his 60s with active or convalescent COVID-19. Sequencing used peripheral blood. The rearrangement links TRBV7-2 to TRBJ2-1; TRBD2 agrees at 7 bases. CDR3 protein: CASSLAGGRYNEQFF. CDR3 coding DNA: TGTGCCAGCAGCTTAGCCGGGGGGAGGTACAATGAGCAGTTCTTC.